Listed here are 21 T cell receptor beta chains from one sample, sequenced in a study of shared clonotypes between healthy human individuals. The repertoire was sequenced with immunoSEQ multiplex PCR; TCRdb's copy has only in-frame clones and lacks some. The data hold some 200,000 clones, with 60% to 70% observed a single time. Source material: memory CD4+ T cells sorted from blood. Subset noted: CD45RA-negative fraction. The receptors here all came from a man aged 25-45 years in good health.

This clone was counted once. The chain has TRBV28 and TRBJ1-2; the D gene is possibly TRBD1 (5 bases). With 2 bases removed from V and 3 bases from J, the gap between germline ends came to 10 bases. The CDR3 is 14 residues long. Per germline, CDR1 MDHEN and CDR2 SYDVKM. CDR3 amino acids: CASSLEQGDYGYTF. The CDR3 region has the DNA TGTGCCAGCAGTTTAGAGCAGGGTGACTATGGCTACACCTTC.

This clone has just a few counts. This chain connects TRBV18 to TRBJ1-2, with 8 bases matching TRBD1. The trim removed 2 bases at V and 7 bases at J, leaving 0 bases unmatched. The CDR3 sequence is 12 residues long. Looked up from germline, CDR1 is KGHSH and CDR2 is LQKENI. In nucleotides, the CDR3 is TGTGCCAGCTCACCAGACAGGGGTGGCTACACCTTC. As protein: CASSPDRGGYTF.

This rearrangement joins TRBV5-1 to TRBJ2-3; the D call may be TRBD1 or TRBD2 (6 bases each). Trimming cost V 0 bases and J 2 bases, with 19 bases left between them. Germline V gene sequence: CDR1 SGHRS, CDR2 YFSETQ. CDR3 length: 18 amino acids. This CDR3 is CASSLEGRQGLLTDTQYF. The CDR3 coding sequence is TGCGCCAGCAGCTTGGAGGGGAGGCAGGGGCTACTCACAGATACGCAGTATTTT.

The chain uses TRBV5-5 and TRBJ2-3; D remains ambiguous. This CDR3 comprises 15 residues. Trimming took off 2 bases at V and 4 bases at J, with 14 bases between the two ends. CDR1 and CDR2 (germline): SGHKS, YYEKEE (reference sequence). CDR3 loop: CASSLSPETSDTQYF. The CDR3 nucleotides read TGTGCCAGCAGCTTATCGCCAGAAACTTCAGATACGCAGTATTTT.

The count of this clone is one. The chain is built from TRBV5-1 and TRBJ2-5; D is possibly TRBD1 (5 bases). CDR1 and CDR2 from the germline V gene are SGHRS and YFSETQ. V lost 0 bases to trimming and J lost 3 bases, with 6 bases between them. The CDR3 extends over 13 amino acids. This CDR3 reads CASSLGREETQYF. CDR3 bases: TGCGCCAGCAGCTTGGGCAGGGAAGAGACCCAGTACTTC.

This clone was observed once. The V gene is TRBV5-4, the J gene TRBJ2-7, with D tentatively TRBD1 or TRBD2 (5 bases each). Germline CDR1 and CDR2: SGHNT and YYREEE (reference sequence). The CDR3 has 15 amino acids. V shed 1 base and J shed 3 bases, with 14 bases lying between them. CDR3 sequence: CASSLKGTGFYEQYF. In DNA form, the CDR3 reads TGTGCCAGCAGCTTGAAAGGGACGGGGTTCTACGAGCAGTACTTC.

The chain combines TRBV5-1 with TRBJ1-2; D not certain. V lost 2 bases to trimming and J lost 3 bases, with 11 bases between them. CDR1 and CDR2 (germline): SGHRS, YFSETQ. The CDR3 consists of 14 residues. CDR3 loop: CASSLGWEDYGYTF. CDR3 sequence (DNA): TGCGCCAGCAGCTTAGGCTGGGAGGACTATGGCTACACCTTC.

The CDR3 sequence is CATSEYGAGSSYNEQFF. For the CDR3, the DNA is TGTGCCACCAGCGAATACGGAGCGGGTAGCTCCTACAATGAGCAGTTCTTC. The chain combines TRBV15 with TRBJ2-1, with D tentatively TRBD2 (6 bases). The CDR3 length is 17 residues. Trimming shortened V by 5 bases and J by 0 bases, and 17 bases separated the two germline ends. The germline V gene encodes CDR1 LNHNV and CDR2 YYDKDF (reference sequence). The full variable domain, completed using reference TRBV15 and TRBJ2-1, is DAMVIQNPRYQVTQFGKPVTLSCSQTLNHNVMYWYQQKSSQAPKLLFHYYDKDFNNEADTPDNFQSRRPNTSFCFLDIRSPGLGDTAMYLCATSEYGAGSSYNEQFFGPGTRLTVL.

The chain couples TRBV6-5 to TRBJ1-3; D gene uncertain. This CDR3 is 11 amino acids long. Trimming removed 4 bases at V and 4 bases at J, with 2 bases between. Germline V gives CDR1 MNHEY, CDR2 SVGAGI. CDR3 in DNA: TGTGCCAGCAGTTGGGGAAACACCATATATTTT. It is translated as CASSWGNTIYF.

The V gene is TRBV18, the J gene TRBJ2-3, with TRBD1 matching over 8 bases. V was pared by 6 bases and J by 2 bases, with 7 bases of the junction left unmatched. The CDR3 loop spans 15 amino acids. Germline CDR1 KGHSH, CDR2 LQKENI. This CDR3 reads CASSRRTGNTDTQYF. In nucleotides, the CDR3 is TGTGCCAGCTCCCGACGGACAGGGAACACAGATACGCAGTATTTT.

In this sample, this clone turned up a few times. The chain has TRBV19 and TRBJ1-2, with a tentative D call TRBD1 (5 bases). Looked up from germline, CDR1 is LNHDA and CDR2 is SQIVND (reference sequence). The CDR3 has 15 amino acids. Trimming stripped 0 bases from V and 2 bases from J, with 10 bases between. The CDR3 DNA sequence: TGTGCCAGTAGTATAGATCAACAGGCAAACTATGGCTACACCTTC. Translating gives CASSIDQQANYGYTF.

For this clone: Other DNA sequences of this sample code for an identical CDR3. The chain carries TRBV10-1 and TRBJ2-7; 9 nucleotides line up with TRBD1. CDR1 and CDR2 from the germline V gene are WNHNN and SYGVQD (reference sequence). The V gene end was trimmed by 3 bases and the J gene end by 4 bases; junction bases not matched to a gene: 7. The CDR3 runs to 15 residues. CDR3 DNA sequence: TGCGCCAGCAGTGAATCGGGGGACAGGGCTTACGAGCAGTACTTC. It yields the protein CASSESGDRAYEQYF.

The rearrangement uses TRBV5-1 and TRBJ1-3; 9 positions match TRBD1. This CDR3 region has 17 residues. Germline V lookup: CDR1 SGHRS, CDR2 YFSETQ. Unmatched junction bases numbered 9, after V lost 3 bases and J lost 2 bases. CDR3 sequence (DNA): TGCGCCAGCAGCTCCTTCCCGGGACAGGGTCCTGGAAACACCATATATTTT. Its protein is CASSSFPGQGPGNTIYF.

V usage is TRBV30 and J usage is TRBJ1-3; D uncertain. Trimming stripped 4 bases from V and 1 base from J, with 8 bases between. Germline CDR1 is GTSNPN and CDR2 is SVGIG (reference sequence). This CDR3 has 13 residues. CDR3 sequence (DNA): TGTGCCTGGATGTACGATTCTGGAAACACCATATATTTT. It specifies CAWMYDSGNTIYF.

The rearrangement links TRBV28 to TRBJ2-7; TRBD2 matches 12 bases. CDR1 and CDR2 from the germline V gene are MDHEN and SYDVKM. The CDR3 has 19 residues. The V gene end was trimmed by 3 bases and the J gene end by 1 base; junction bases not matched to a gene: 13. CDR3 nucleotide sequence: TGTGCCAGCAGTTTCGGTCGGCTAGCGGGAGGGCGGATTTCCTACGAGCAGTACTTC. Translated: CASSFGRLAGGRISYEQYF.

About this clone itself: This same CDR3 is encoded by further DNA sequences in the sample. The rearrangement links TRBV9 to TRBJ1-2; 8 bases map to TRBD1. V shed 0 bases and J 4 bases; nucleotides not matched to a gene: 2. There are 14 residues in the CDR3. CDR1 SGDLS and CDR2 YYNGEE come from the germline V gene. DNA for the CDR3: TGTGCCAGCAGCGTAGTGGGGACAGGCTATGGCTACACCTTC. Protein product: CASSVVGTGYGYTF.

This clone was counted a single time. The CDR3 nucleotides are TGTGCCAGCAGCTCAGCTCGGGCGGGTCCCTACGAGCAGTACTTC. Its protein is CASSSARAGPYEQYF. The chain joins TRBV7-2 to TRBJ2-7; weak D call: TRBD2 (5 bases). The CDR3 totals 15 residues. CDR1 and CDR2 (germline): SGHTA, FQGNSA. V was cut by 4 bases and J by 2 bases, with 15 bases left in between.

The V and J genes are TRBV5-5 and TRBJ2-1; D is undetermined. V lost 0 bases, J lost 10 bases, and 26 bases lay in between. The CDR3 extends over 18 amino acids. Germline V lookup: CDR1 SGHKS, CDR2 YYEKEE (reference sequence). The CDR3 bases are TGTGCCAGCAGCTTGGCCGTTACGAGAACCCTCACCCCTGGAGAGCAGTTCTTC. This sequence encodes CASSLAVTRTLTPGEQFF.

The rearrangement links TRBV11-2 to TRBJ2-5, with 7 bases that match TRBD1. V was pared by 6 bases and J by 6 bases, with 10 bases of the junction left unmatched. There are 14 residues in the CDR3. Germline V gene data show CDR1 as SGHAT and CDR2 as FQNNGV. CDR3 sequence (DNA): TGTGCCAGCAGTACTAGGGACAGCCAGAAGACCCAGTACTTC. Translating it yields CASSTRDSQKTQYF.

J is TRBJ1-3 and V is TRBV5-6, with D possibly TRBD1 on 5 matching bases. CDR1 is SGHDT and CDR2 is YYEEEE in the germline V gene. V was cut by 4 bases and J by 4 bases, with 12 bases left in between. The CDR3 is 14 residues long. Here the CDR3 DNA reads TGTGCCAGCAGCGACGTGGCAGGGGGAAACACCATATATTTT. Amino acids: CASSDVAGGNTIYF.

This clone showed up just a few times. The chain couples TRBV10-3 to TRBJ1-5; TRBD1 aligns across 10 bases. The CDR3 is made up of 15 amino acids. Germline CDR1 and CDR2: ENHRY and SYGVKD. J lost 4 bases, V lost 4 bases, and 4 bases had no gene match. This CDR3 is CAISGGQGINQPQHF. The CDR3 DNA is TGTGCCATCAGTGGGGGACAGGGGATTAATCAGCCCCAGCATTTT.